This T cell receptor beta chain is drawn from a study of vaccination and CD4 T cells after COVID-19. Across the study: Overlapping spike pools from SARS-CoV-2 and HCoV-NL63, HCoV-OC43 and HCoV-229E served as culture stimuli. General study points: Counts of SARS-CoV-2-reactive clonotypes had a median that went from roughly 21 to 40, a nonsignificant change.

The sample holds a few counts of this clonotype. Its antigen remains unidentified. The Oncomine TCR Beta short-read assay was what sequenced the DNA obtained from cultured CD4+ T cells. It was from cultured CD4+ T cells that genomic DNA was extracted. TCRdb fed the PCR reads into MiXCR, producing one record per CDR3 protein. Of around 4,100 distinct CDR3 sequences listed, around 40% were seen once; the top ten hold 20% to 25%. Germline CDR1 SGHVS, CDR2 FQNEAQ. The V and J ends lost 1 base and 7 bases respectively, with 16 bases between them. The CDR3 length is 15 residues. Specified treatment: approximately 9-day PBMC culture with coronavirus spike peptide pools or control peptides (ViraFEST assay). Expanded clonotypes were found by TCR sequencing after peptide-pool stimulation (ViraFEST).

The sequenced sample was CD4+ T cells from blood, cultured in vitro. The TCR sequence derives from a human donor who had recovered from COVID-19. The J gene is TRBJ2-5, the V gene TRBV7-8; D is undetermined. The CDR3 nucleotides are TGTGCCAGCAGCTTAGACTCGCGATCCCTGCGGACCCAGTACTTC. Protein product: CASSLDSRSLRTQYF.